The T cell receptor beta chain described here comes from a study of blood T cells in healthy people across ages. General study findings and limits: Lack of knowledge of donor CMV status possibly confounded expanded clonotype changes.

For the second PCR, which ran for about 7 to 12 cycles, a sample-barcoded 5' primer and a J-beta primer mix were used. There were at least 2.5 million CDR3-containing paired-end reads obtained from each sample. TCRdb itself ran the 5' RACE reads through MiXCR, one entry per CDR3 protein. This repertoire shows around 1.5 million distinct CDR3 sequences, roughly 45% found once; its top ten account for roughly 7.7%. The sample holds a few counts of this clonotype. What it recognizes is unknown. The V and J ends lost 2 bases and 7 bases, in that order; junction bases with no gene match: 13. Germline-derived CDR1 and CDR2 are MNHNS and SASEGT. The CDR3 spans 17 residues.

The sample was blood. The chain carries TRBV6-1 and TRBJ2-7; 11 bases fit TRBD2. The origin of this receptor is a woman aged 18-29 years in good health. CDR3 sequence reads: CASSEPSGGTIRREQYF. The CDR3 DNA is TGTGCCAGCAGTGAACCTAGCGGGGGGACTATCCGAAGGGAGCAGTACTTC.